The 23 T cell receptor beta chains given below trace back to one sample, sequenced in a study of T cell changes during pregnancy in multiple sclerosis. Profiled with immunoSEQ multiplex PCR; TCRdb holds only in-frame clones, not every one. The profile shows 65,000 to 95,000 clones, 93% of them singletons. The sample in question was peripheral blood, obtained after pregnancy. The receptors come from a female donor in good health, enrolled as a control in a pregnancy study.

V gene TRBV29-1 combines with J gene TRBJ2-5; 8 bases agree with TRBD1. The germline CDR1 and CDR2 sequences are SQVTM and ANQGSEA. CDR3 size: 12 residues. With 7 bases clipped from V and 5 bases from J, the junction kept 6 bases outside the gene matches. The chain's CDR3 is CSAERTGETQYF. The DNA for the CDR3 is TGCAGCGCTGAGCGGACAGGGGAGACCCAGTACTTC.

The rearrangement links TRBV6-1 to TRBJ1-1, with TRBD1 as a possible D gene (6 bases). V gave up 2 bases and J gave up 7 bases, with 14 bases separating them. The CDR3 has 14 residues. CDR1 MNHNS and CDR2 SASEGT come from the germline V gene. DNA of the CDR3: TGTGCCAGCAGTGAACGCACAGGGAGAGTTGAAGCTTTCTTT. Its translation is CASSERTGRVEAFF.

This chain uses TRBV19 with TRBJ1-5, with a possible D match to TRBD1 (6 bases). The V end lost 7 bases, the J end lost 4 bases, and 11 bases lay between the germline ends. This CDR3 region has 13 residues. Germline V gives CDR1 LNHDA, CDR2 SQIVND (reference sequence). The CDR3 spells CASKDRSNQPQHF. The CDR3 DNA reads as TGTGCCAGTAAGGACAGATCTAATCAGCCCCAGCATTTT.

This chain links TRBV5-1 with TRBJ1-1, with D maybe TRBD1 (6 bases). The V gene's germline CDR1 is SGHRS and CDR2 YFSETQ. This CDR3 contains 13 residues. Trimming cost V 4 bases and J 2 bases, with 9 bases left between them. CDR3 coding DNA: TGCGCCAGCAGCCTGACAGGAAACACTGAAGCTTTCTTT. It codes for CASSLTGNTEAFF.

J is TRBJ2-2 and V is TRBV16; tentative D call: TRBD1 (5 bases). CDR1 is KGHSY, CDR2 FQNENV, per germline. V lost 2 bases and J 5 bases, leaving 9 bases between the germline ends. This CDR3 is built from 14 residues. CDR3: CASSQPHRTGELFF. The CDR3 DNA is TGTGCCAGCAGCCAACCTCACAGGACCGGGGAGCTGTTTTTT.

CDR3 sequence: CASSFPSGSPYEQYF. In nucleotides, the CDR3 is TGTGCCAGCAGCTTCCCTAGCGGGAGCCCCTACGAGCAGTACTTC. V gene TRBV7-8 combines with J gene TRBJ2-7; 10 nucleotides align to TRBD2. After removal of 3 bases from V and 2 bases from J, the junction contained 4 bases not matched to a gene. Per the germline V gene, CDR1 is SGHVS and CDR2 is FQNEAQ. The CDR3 has 15 amino acids.

This rearrangement joins TRBV15 to TRBJ1-1; TRBD1 aligns across 7 bases. The CDR3 length is 13 residues. Trimming at V came to 8 bases and at J to 3 bases, leaving 6 bases not matched to a gene. CDR1 and CDR2 (germline): LNHNV, YYDKDF (reference sequence). CDR3 sequence: CATGDRVDTEAFF. The CDR3 nucleotides read TGTGCCACCGGAGACAGGGTAGACACTGAAGCTTTCTTT.

The gene calls are TRBV30 and TRBJ2-5; TRBD2 is a possible D gene (5 bases). The CDR3 has 15 amino acids. V shed 0 bases and J shed 1 base, with 12 bases lying between them. The germline V gene encodes CDR1 GTSNPN and CDR2 SVGIG (reference sequence). In nucleotides, the CDR3 is TGTGCCTGGAGTGTTGGGAGAGGGTTCCAAGAGACCCAGTACTTC. Amino acids: CAWSVGRGFQETQYF.

The chain has TRBV6-1 and TRBJ1-2, with D tentatively TRBD1 (5 bases). Looked up from germline, CDR1 is MNHNS and CDR2 is SASEGT. The CDR3 loop spans 16 amino acids. The germline V and J ends were trimmed by 4 bases and 0 bases, with 15 bases remaining between them. CDR3 sequence reads: CASSGDFRASNYGYTF. The DNA of the CDR3 is TGTGCCAGCAGTGGAGATTTCAGGGCATCTAACTATGGCTACACCTTC.

The chain combines TRBV5-4 with TRBJ2-1, with 15 bases matching TRBD2. Trimming took 4 bases from V and 3 from J; bases not matched to a gene: 2. This CDR3 contains 16 residues. Germline CDR1 is SGHNT and CDR2 is YYREEE (reference sequence). CDR3 bases: TGTGCCAGCAGCAAGGGACTAGCGGGGGGCTACAATGAGCAGTTCTTC. Amino acids: CASSKGLAGGYNEQFF.

The chain employs TRBV5-6 and TRBJ1-2, with D maybe TRBD1 (6 bases). V gave up 3 bases and J gave up 8 bases, with 14 bases separating them. The CDR3 extends over 13 amino acids. The germline gives CDR1 SGHDT, CDR2 YYEEEE. CDR3 sequence: CASSSDWGQGYTF. DNA of the CDR3: TGTGCCAGCAGCTCGGACTGGGGGCAGGGCTACACCTTC.

The chain has TRBV30 and TRBJ1-2; a possible D gene is TRBD1 (6 bases). V dropped 2 bases and J dropped 2 bases, with 24 bases sitting between them. The CDR3 contains 18 residues. The V gene's germline CDR1 is GTSNPN and CDR2 SVGIG (reference sequence). The CDR3 protein is CAWSYFIRQAPLNYGYTF. DNA for the CDR3: TGTGCCTGGAGTTATTTTATTAGACAGGCGCCTCTCAACTATGGCTACACCTTC.

The chain has TRBV18 and TRBJ1-5; possible D gene TRBD1, 5 bases. Per germline, CDR1 KGHSH and CDR2 LQKENI. This CDR3 comprises 17 residues. Trimming left V 2 bases short and J 2 bases short, with 16 bases between. CDR3 coding DNA: TGTGCCAGCTCACCATTCGGCAGCCAAGGGGGCAATCAGCCCCAGCATTTT. Protein: CASSPFGSQGGNQPQHF.

The chain recombines TRBV9 with TRBJ1-3; weak D call: TRBD1 (6 bases). CDR1 and CDR2 from the germline V gene are SGDLS and YYNGEE. The CDR3 has 13 residues. V was cut by 3 bases and J by 5 bases, with 9 bases left in between. CDR3 in amino acids: CASSAGVRNTIYF. Written as DNA, the CDR3 is TGTGCCAGCAGCGCAGGGGTGAGAAACACCATATATTTT.

The CDR3 nucleotides read TGTGCTAGTGGTTTGGACCGGGTGCAGGGGCTAGCGGGAAGGCATGAGACCCAGTACTTC. This encodes CASGLDRVQGLAGRHETQYF. This sequence joins TRBV12-5 and TRBJ2-5, with 9 bases fitting TRBD2. The CDR3 totals 20 residues. In germline, CDR1 is LGHNT, CDR2 FRNRAP. The V segment lost 1 base and the J segment 5 bases; nucleotides outside the gene matches: 20.

V and J are TRBV7-9 and TRBJ2-4; weak D call: TRBD2 (6 bases). The germline V gene encodes CDR1 SEHNR and CDR2 FQNEAQ (reference sequence). The CDR3 length is 13 residues. V gave up 7 bases and J gave up 7 bases, with 14 bases separating them. The CDR3 DNA follows: TGTGCCAGCACCAACTCGGCGGGGAACATTCAGTACTTC. Encoded protein: CASTNSAGNIQYF.

The chain is built from TRBV7-9 and TRBJ2-1; the match to TRBD1 covers 8 bases. The CDR3 has 17 amino acids. The J segment lost 10 bases and the V segment lost 2 bases, leaving 16 bases of the junction unmatched. CDR1 and CDR2 (germline): SEHNR, FQNEAQ (reference sequence). DNA of the CDR3: TGTGCCAGCAGCTTAAGGATCCGAGCTGACAGGGGTGGAGAGCAGTTCTTC. Translated, it gives CASSLRIRADRGGEQFF.

The gene calls are TRBV27 and TRBJ2-1, with a weak D call TRBD2 (6 bases). V was shortened by 6 bases and J by 8 bases, with 20 bases between the two germline ends. From germline, CDR1 is MNHEY and CDR2 SMNVEV (reference sequence). This CDR3 is 15 amino acids long. As DNA, the CDR3 is TGTGCCAGCAGACGAACCGTGGGGGGTAGGGATGAGCAGTTCTTC. Its protein is CASRRTVGGRDEQFF.

This clone was detected once. The rearrangement joins TRBV5-1 to TRBJ2-4; 14 bases align to TRBD2. Unmatched junction bases numbered 1, after V lost 0 bases and J lost 8 bases. Germline V gives CDR1 SGHRS, CDR2 YFSETQ. This CDR3 has 15 amino acids. The CDR3 loop reads CASSLETSGGDIQYF. CDR3 DNA sequence: TGCGCCAGCAGCTTGGAGACTAGCGGGGGGGACATTCAGTACTTC.

The CDR3 nucleotides are TGCGCCAGCTCGTACGGGGGGGCCACCGGCGCCGGGGAGCTGTTTTTT. It specifies CASSYGGATGAGELFF. This chain joins TRBV5-1 and TRBJ2-2; 8 bases agree with TRBD2. The V gene end was trimmed by 7 bases and the J gene end by 6 bases; junction bases not matched to a gene: 14. CDR1 is SGHRS, CDR2 YFSETQ, per germline. The CDR3 extends over 16 amino acids.

The V gene is TRBV5-1, the J gene TRBJ1-2; D is unclear. The germline gives CDR1 SGHRS, CDR2 YFSETQ. Trimming shortened V by 5 bases and J by 5 bases, and 19 bases separated the two germline ends. This CDR3 has 15 residues. DNA for the CDR3: TGCGCCAGCAGGGACCCCGCGGGTCTGCTTTATGGCTACACCTTC. Protein sequence: CASRDPAGLLYGYTF.

The CDR3 reads CASRRDRDTTYEQYF. For the CDR3, the DNA is TGTGCCAGCAGAAGAGACAGGGACACCACCTACGAGCAGTACTTC. J is TRBJ2-7 and V is TRBV6-4, with 7 bases that match TRBD1. This CDR3 has 15 amino acids. Germline V gene sequence: CDR1 MRHNA, CDR2 SNTAGT. With 6 bases clipped from V and 2 bases from J, the junction kept 10 bases outside the gene matches.

V gene TRBV15 combines with J gene TRBJ2-1; no clear D gene. Germline CDR1 and CDR2: LNHNV and YYDKDF (reference sequence). The V and J ends lost 1 base and 0 bases respectively, with 7 bases between them. The CDR3 consists of 15 residues. CDR3 in DNA: TGTGCCACCAGCAGAGTAACAAGCTCCTACAATGAGCAGTTCTTC. The encoded protein is CATSRVTSSYNEQFF. Full variable domain (remainder filled in from reference TRBV15 and TRBJ2-1): DAMVIQNPRYQVTQFGKPVTLSCSQTLNHNVMYWYQQKSSQAPKLLFHYYDKDFNNEADTPDNFQSRRPNTSFCFLDIRSPGLGDTAMYLCATSRVTSSYNEQFFGPGTRLTVL.